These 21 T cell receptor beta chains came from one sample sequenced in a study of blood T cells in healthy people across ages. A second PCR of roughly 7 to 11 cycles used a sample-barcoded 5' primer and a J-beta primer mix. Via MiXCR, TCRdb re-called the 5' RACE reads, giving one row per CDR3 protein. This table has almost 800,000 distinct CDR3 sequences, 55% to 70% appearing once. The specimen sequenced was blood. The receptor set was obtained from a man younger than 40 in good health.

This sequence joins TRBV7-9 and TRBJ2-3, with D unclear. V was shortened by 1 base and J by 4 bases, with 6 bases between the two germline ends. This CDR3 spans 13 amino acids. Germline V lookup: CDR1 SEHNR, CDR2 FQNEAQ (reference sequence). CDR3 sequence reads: CASSLVASDTQYF. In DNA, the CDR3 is TGTGCCAGCAGCTTAGTTGCGTCAGATACGCAGTATTTT.

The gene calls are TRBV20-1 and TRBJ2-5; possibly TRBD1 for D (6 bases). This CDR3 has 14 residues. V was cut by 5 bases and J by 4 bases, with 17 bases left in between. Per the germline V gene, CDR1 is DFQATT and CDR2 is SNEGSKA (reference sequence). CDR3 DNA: TGCAGTGCTGGGGACACCGGGCTCCCAGAGACCCAGTACTTC. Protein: CSAGDTGLPETQYF.

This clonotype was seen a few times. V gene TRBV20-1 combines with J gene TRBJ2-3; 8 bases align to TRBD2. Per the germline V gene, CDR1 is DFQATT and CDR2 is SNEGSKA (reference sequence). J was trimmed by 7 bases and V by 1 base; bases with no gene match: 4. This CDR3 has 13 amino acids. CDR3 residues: CSARAGGAYTQYF. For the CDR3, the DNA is TGCAGTGCTAGAGCGGGAGGGGCGTATACGCAGTATTTT.

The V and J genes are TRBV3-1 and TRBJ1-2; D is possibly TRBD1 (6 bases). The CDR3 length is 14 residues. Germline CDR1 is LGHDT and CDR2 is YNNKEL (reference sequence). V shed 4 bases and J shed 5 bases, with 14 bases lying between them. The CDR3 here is CASSRQDRMYGYTF. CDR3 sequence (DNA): TGTGCCAGCAGCCGACAGGACAGAATGTATGGCTACACCTTC.

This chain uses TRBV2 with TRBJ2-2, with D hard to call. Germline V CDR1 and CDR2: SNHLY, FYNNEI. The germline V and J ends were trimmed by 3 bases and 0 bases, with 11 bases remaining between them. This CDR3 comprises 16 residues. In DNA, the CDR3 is TGTGCCAGCAGTGATAGGGTCAGTTCGAACACCGGGGAGCTGTTTTTT. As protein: CASSDRVSSNTGELFF.

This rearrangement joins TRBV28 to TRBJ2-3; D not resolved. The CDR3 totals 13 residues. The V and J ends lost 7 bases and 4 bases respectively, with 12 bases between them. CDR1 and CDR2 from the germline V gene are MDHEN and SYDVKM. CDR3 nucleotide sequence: TGTGCCAGCAATGTGCCGTCGGCAGATACGCAGTATTTT. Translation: CASNVPSADTQYF.

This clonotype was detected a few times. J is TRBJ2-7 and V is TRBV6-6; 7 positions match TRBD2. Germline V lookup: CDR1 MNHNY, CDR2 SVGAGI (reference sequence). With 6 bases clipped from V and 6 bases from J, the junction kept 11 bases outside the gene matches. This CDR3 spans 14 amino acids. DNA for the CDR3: TGTGCCAGCAGGGAGGCTAGCGGAAATCTCGAGCAGTACTTC. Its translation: CASREASGNLEQYF.

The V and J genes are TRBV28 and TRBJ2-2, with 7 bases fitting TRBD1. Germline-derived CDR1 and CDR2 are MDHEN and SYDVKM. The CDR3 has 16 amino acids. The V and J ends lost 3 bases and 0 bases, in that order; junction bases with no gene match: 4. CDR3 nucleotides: TGTGCCAGCAGTTTTTCAGGGGGACCGAACACCGGGGAGCTGTTTTTT. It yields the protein CASSFSGGPNTGELFF. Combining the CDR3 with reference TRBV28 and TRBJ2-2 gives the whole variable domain DVKVTQSSRYLVKRTGEKVFLECVQDMDHENMFWYRQDPGLGLRLIYFSYDVKMKEKGDIPEGYSVSREKKERFSLILESASTNQTSMYLCASSFSGGPNTGELFFGEGSRLTVL.

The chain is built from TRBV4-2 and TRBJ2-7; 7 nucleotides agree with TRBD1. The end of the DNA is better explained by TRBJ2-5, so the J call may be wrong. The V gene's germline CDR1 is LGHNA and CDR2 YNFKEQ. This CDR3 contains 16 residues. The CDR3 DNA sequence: TGTGCCAGCAGCCAAGATCCGAACAGGGGCTCTGGGACCCAGTACTTC. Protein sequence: CASSQDPNRGSGTQYF.

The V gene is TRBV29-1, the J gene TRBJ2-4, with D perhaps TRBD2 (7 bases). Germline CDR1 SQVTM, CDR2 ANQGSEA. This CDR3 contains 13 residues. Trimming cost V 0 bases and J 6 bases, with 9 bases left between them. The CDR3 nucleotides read TGCAGCGTTGAAGAAGGGGGGGGAAACATTCAGTACTTC. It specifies CSVEEGGGNIQYF.

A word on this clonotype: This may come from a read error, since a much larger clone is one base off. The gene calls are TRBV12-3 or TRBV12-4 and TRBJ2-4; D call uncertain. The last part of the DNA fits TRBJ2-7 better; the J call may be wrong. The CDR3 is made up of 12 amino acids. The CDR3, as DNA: TGTGCCAGCGGTTTTGGGGTCTACGAGCAGTACTTC. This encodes CASGFGVYEQYF.

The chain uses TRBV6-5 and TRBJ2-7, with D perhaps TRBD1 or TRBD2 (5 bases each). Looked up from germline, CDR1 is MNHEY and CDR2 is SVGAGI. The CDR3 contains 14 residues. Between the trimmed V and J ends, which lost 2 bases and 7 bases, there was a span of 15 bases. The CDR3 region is CASSYLQGPTEQYF. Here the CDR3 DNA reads TGTGCCAGCAGTTACCTCCAGGGACCTACGGAGCAGTACTTC.

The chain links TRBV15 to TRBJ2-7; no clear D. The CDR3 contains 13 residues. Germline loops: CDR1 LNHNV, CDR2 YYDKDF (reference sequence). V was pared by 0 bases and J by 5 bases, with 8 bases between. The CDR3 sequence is CATSRDLMDEQYF. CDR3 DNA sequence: TGTGCCACCAGCAGAGATCTGATGGACGAGCAGTACTTC.

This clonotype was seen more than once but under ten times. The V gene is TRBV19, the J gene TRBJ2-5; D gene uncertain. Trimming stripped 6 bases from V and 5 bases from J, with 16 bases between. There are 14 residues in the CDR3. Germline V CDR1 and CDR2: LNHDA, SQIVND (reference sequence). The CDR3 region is CASRQDPRDETQYF. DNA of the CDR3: TGTGCCAGTAGGCAGGACCCCCGCGATGAGACCCAGTACTTC.

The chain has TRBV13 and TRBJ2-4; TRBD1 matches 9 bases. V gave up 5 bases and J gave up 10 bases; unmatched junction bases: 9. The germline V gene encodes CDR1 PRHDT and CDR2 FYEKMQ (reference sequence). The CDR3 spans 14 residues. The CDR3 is CASSPRDGTGIQYF. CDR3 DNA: TGTGCCAGCAGCCCCCGGGACGGGACAGGGATTCAGTACTTC.

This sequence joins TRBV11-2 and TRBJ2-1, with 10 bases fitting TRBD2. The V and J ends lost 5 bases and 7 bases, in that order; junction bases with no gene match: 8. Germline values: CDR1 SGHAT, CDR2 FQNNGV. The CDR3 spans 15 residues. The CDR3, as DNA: TGTGCCAGCAGCAGGCCCAGCGGGGGGGATAATGAGCAGTTCTTC. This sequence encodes CASSRPSGGDNEQFF.

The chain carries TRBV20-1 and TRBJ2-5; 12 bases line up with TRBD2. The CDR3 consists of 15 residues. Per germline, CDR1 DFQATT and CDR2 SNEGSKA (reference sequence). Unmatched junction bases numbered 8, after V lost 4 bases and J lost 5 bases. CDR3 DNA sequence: TGCAGTGCTACCACGACTAGCGGGAGACGGGAGACCCAGTACTTC. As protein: CSATTTSGRRETQYF.

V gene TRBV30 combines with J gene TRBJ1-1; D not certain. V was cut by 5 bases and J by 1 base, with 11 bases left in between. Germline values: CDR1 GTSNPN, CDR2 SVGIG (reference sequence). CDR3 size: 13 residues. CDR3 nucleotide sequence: TGTGCCTGGGGAGTCGGGTCGAACACTGAAGCTTTCTTT. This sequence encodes CAWGVGSNTEAFF.

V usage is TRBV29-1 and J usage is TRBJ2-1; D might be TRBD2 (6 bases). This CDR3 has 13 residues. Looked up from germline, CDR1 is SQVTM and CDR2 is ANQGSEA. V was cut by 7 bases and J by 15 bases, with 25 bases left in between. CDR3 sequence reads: CSALRDFQETLFF. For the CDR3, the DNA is TGCAGCGCTCTTAGGGACTTTCAAGAGACCCTGTTCTTC.

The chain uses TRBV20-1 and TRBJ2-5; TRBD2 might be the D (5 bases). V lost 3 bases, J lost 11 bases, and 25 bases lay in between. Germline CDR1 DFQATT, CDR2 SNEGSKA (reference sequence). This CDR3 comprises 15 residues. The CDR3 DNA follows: TGCAGTGCTAGGGACCCAGGTTCCCGACTCTGGGAGCAGTACTTC. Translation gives CSARDPGSRLWEQYF.

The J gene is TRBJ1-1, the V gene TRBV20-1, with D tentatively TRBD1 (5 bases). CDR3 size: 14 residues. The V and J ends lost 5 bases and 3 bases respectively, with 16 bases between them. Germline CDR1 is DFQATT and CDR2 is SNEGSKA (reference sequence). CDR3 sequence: CSAPTTGYDTEAFF. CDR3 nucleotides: TGCAGTGCTCCAACCACAGGTTACGACACTGAAGCTTTCTTT.